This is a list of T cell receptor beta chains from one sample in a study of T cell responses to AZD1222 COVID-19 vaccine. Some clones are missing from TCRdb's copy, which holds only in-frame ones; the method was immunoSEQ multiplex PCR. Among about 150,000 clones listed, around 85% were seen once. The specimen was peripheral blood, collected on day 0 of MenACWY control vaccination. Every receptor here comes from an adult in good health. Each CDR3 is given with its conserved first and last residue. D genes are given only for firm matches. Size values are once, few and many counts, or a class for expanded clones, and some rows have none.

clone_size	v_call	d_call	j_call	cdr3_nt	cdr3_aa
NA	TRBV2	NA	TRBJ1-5	TGTGCCAGCACCCCGCTGCACGGGGATCAGCCCCAGCATTTT	CASTPLHGDQPQHF
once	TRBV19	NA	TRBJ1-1	TGTGCCAGTAGTATAGATAAAGGGAAGTGGGGGGAAGCTTTCTTT	CASSIDKGKWGEAFF
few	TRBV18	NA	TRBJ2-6	TGTGCCAGCTCCTACCGAACCTCTGGGGCCAACGTCCTGACTTTC	CASSYRTSGANVLTF
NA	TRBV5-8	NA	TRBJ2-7	TGTGCCAGCAGCTATACAGGGGGGGCCGGGTACGAGCAGTACTTC	CASSYTGGAGYEQYF
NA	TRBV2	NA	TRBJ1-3	TGTGCCAGCAAGTTTGGGGGGACTGGAAACACCATATATTTT	CASKFGGTGNTIYF
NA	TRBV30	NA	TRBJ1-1	TGTGCCTGGAGTGCCGACCGGACTGAAGCTTTCTTT	CAWSADRTEAFF
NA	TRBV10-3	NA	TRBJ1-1	TGTGCCATCAGAGCCCGAGAGAGTGAAGCTTTCTTT	CAIRARESEAFF
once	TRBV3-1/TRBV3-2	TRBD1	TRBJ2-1	TGTGCCAGCAGCCAAGACCCGGGACAGAACAATGAGCAGTTCTTC	CASSQDPGQNNEQFF
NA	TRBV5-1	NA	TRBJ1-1	TGCGCCAGCAGCTCGAGGACGGGGGCTGAAGCTTTCTTT	CASSSRTGAEAFF
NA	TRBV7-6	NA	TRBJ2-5	TGTGCCAGCAGCTTAGGCCGAGGGCAGGGAAGTAGCCAGTACTTC	CASSLGRGQGSSQYF
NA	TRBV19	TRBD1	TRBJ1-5	TGTGCCAGTAGTAATAGGAAAGGGACAGGGTCCCTTAATCAGCCCCAGCATTTT	CASSNRKGTGSLNQPQHF
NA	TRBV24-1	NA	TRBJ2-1	TGTGCCACCAGTGATCCACACAGGAGCTCCTACAATGAGCAGTTCTTC	CATSDPHRSSYNEQFF
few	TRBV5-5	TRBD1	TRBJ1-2	TGTGCCAGCAGCTTGCACAGGGGCGCGGCGGGCTACACCTTC	CASSLHRGAAGYTF
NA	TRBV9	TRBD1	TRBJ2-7	TGTGCCAGCAGCCTATCGTCGGGGCCGGGACAGGTGTCCGGCGAGCAGTACTTC	CASSLSSGPGQVSGEQYF
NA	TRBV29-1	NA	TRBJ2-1	TGCAGCGTCCATACTAGATTCAATGAGCAGTTCTTC	CSVHTRFNEQFF
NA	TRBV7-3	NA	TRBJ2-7	TGTGCCAGCAGCTTAATGCTGGGACAAGCCTACGAGCAGTACTTC	CASSLMLGQAYEQYF
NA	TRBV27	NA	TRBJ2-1	TGTGCCAGCCACCCGTGGGGGCGCAATGAGCAGTTCTTC	CASHPWGRNEQFF
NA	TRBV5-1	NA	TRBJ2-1	TGCGCCAGCAGCCGGCGGGGTGGAGCGTCTGGCCATGAGCAGTTCTTC	CASSRRGGASGHEQFF
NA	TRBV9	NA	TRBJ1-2	TGTGCCAGCAGCGATGCCCCACGGGGCTACACCTTC	CASSDAPRGYTF
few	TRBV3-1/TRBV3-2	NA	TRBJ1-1	TGTGCCAGCAGCCAAGGTCTACGAGGGGGGCGAGGTACCACTGAAGCTTTCTTT	CASSQGLRGGRGTTEAFF
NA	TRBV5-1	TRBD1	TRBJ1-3	TGCGCCAGCAGCTTGTGGGGACAGAGCTCTGGAAACACCATATATTTT	CASSLWGQSSGNTIYF
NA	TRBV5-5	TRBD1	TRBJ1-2	TGTGCCAGCAGCTCTACTACCGGACAGGACAACTATGGCTACACCTTC	CASSSTTGQDNYGYTF
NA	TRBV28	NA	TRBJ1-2	TGTGCCAGCAGCCCAGGGACGAAAACATTGACTAACTATGGCTACACCTTC	CASSPGTKTLTNYGYTF
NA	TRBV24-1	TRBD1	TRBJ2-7	TGTGCCACCAGTGACCCCCAGGCAGGGGGAAACTACGAGCAGTACTTC	CATSDPQAGGNYEQYF
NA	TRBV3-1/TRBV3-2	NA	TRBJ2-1	TGTGCCAGCAGCCCATCCCCTCAGGGGGGGTACAATGAGCAGTTCTTC	CASSPSPQGGYNEQFF